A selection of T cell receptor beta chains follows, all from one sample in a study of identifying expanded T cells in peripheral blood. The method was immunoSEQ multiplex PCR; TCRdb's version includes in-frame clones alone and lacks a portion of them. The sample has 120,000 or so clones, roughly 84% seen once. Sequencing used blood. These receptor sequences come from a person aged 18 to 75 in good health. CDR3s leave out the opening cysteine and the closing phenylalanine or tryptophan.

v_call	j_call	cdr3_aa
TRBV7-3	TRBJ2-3	ASSFLPSGGSDTQY
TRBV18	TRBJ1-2	ASSPEARGYGYT
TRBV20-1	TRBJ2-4	SARTGNIQY
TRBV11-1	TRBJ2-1	ASSRGTGGDNEQF
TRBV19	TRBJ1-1	ATSTQRGTEAF
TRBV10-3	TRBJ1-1	AISDVNSMNTEAF
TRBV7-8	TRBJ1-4	ASSVGRARDRGEKLF
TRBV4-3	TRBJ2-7	ASSRARGQGMLGNYEQY
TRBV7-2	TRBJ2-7	ASSQHITLAGPSYEQY
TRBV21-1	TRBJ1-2	AASQGYPANYGYT
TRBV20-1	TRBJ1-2	SAEFVGGYT
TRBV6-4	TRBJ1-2	ASSDSGRVSHVAGYT
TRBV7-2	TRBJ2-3	ASSLNIIGSTDTQY
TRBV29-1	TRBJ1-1	SVEKSMNTEAF
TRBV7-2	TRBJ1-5	ASSSRPFPSSQPQH
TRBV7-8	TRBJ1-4	ASSLGQTGIEKLF
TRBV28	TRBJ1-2	ASSSGLGYGYT
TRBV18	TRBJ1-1	ASSPGGGNTEAF
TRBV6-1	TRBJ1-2	ASRTGSLLT
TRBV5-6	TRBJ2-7	ASSVGDINTYEQY